The rows below give T cell receptor beta chains drawn from one sample of a study of regulatory T cells in long-lasting Graves disease. From the multiplex PCR reads, TCRdb called clonotypes with MiXCR, one entry per CDR3 protein. This table has around 300,000 distinct CDR3 sequences, around 20% appearing once. The material sequenced was peripheral blood mononuclear cells (PBMCs), taken when the disease was refractory, from a patient treated with antithyroid drugs. The receptors were sampled from a female donor with Graves disease. The CDR3 runs from the conserved cysteine through the conserved F or W. Each record gives: V gene, clone size, J gene, D gene, CDR3 protein, CDR3 DNA. D genes are given only for firm matches. Size is stated for part of the rows, as once, few or many counts, or as a class when the clone is expanded.

V: TRBV12-3/TRBV12-4; size: many; J: TRBJ1-6; D: -; CDR3: CASSKPGHSFSYNSPLHF; DNA: TGTGCCAGCAGTAAACCGGGACACAGCTTCTCCTATAATTCACCCCTCCACTTT
V: TRBV11-2; size: many; J: TRBJ1-6; D: -; CDR3: CASSEPTGTSNSPLHF; DNA: TGTGCCAGCAGCGAACCGACCGGGACTAGTAATTCACCCCTCCACTTT
V: TRBV3-1; size: -; J: TRBJ2-3; D: TRBD2; CDR3: CASSLYVAGVDTDTQYF; DNA: TGTGCCAGCAGCCTCTATGTAGCGGGAGTGGACACAGATACGCAGTATTTT
V: TRBV12-3/TRBV12-4; size: few; J: TRBJ2-5; D: TRBD1; CDR3: CASSSGTGSKETQYF; DNA: TGTGCCAGCAGTTCCGGGACAGGGTCTAAAGAGACCCAGTACTTC
V: TRBV6-2/TRBV6-3; size: many; J: TRBJ2-1; D: -; CDR3: CASSYSTGSSNEQFF; DNA: TGTGCCAGCAGTTACTCGACTGGCTCTTCCAATGAGCAGTTCTTC
V: TRBV10-3; size: many; J: TRBJ1-1; D: -; CDR3: CAISAGSNTEAFF; DNA: TGTGCCATCAGTGCGGGCAGTAACACTGAAGCTTTCTTT
V: TRBV28; size: -; J: TRBJ1-2; D: -; CDR3: CASSWRGNYGYTF; DNA: TGTGCCAGCAGTTGGAGGGGTAACTATGGCTACACCTTC
V: TRBV29-1; size: -; J: TRBJ2-1; D: -; CDR3: CSVEYTLSSYNEQFF; DNA: TGCAGCGTTGAATATACCCTGAGCTCCTACAATGAGCAGTTCTTC
V: TRBV11-2; size: few; J: TRBJ2-7; D: -; CDR3: CASSSEAYPSYEQYF; DNA: TGTGCCAGCAGCTCGGAGGCCTACCCCTCCTACGAGCAGTACTTC
V: TRBV29-1; size: few; J: TRBJ2-7; D: -; CDR3: CSVKQSPEGNYEQYF; DNA: TGCAGCGTTAAGCAGTCACCAGAGGGGAACTACGAGCAGTACTTC